The 15 T cell receptor beta chains below were found in one sample sequenced in a study of cytomegalovirus exposure and HLA in healthy donors. Both 60 Vbeta primers and 13 Jbeta primers went into the PCR. TCRdb's table, derived via immunoSEQ multiplex PCR, lists solely in-frame clones and lacks some. The repertoire includes some 180,000 clones, approximately 85% of them detected once, and 2% to 2.5% sits in the top ten. Material for sequencing was PBMCs. The origin of the receptors is a woman between 50 and 59 years old in good health and CMV-seronegative.

The rearrangement links TRBV5-1 to TRBJ2-1; TRBD2 aligns across 9 bases. CDR1 and CDR2 from the germline V gene are SGHRS and YFSETQ. The CDR3 length is 15 residues. Trimming removed 1 base from V and 7 bases from J; junction bases left unmatched: 6. Here the CDR3 DNA reads TGCGCCAGCAGCTTGTCTGCGGGAGGGCCAAATGAGCAGTTCTTC. It codes for CASSLSAGGPNEQFF.

This clone was recorded only once. The rearrangement uses TRBV6-5 and TRBJ1-5; 7 nucleotides match TRBD1. From germline, CDR1 is MNHEY and CDR2 SVGAGI. V trimming: 2 bases; J trimming: 6 bases; junction bases outside the gene matches: 7. This CDR3 is 15 amino acids long. CDR3 coding DNA: TGTGCCAGCAGTTACGGGGACAGCCGGGGTCAGCCCCAGCATTTT. This translates into CASSYGDSRGQPQHF.

In its sample, this clone was seen once. J is TRBJ1-4 and V is TRBV27, with D unresolved. V shed 3 bases and J shed 3 bases, with 8 bases lying between them. This CDR3 is 14 amino acids long. In germline, CDR1 is MNHEY, CDR2 SMNVEV (reference sequence). Here the CDR3 reads CASSFQGANEKLFF. In DNA form, the CDR3 reads TGTGCCAGCAGTTTTCAAGGAGCTAATGAAAAACTGTTTTTT.

The DNA for the CDR3 is TGTGCCAGCAGCTTAGCGCTCCAGGGCAGGGAGGTCCAGTACTTC. Translated: CASSLALQGREVQYF. V is TRBV7-2 and J is TRBJ2-5; tentatively, D is TRBD2 (6 bases). The CDR3 totals 15 residues. V was trimmed by 0 bases and J by 10 bases, leaving 18 bases between them. Germline V gene sequence: CDR1 SGHTA, CDR2 FQGNSA. Together with reference TRBV7-2 and TRBJ2-5, the CDR3 gives the full variable domain: GAGVSQSPSNKVTEKGKDVELRCDPISGHTALYWYRQSLGQGLEFLIYFQGNSAPDKSGLPSDRFSAERTGGSVSTLTIQRTQQEDSAVYLCASSLALQGREVQYFGPGTRLLVL.

This chain links TRBV19 with TRBJ2-3; 10 bases line up with TRBD2. This CDR3 has 15 amino acids. The trim removed 2 bases at V and 4 bases at J, leaving 3 bases unmatched. From germline, CDR1 is LNHDA and CDR2 SQIVND (reference sequence). CDR3 sequence: CASSIMGLASDTQYF. DNA for the CDR3: TGTGCCAGTAGTATAATGGGACTAGCGTCAGATACGCAGTATTTT.

The CDR3 DNA sequence: TGTGCCAGCAGCTTAATCGGCTATGGCTACACCTTC. Translation: CASSLIGYGYTF. V and J are TRBV7-2 and TRBJ1-2; no clear D gene. This CDR3 comprises 12 residues. V shed 2 bases and J shed 4 bases, with 5 bases lying between them. Germline V lookup: CDR1 SGHTA, CDR2 FQGNSA. The entire variable domain, with the rest obtained from reference TRBV7-2 and TRBJ1-2, is as follows: GAGVSQSPSNKVTEKGKDVELRCDPISGHTALYWYRQSLGQGLEFLIYFQGNSAPDKSGLPSDRFSAERTGGSVSTLTIQRTQQEDSAVYLCASSLIGYGYTFGSGTRLTVV.

The chain combines TRBV7-9 with TRBJ1-3; D remains unclear. Germline V gene sequence: CDR1 SEHNR, CDR2 FQNEAQ (reference sequence). V lost 1 base, J lost 2 bases, and 9 bases lay in between. The CDR3 runs 15 residues. CDR3 sequence: CASSLVGGTGNTIYF. DNA of the CDR3: TGTGCCAGCAGCTTAGTAGGAGGAACTGGAAACACCATATATTTT.

The rearrangement joins TRBV19 to TRBJ1-5, with 10 bases lining up with TRBD1. With 6 bases clipped from V and 0 bases from J, the junction kept 8 bases outside the gene matches. The CDR3 is 17 residues long. The germline CDR1 and CDR2 sequences are LNHDA and SQIVND (reference sequence). The CDR3 region is CASRGDRGSYSNQPQHF. CDR3 sequence (DNA): TGTGCCAGTAGAGGGGACAGGGGATCATATAGCAATCAGCCCCAGCATTTT.

The V and J genes are TRBV6-5 and TRBJ2-7, with 9 bases fitting TRBD1. This CDR3 has 14 amino acids. With 4 bases clipped from V and 6 bases from J, the junction kept 7 bases outside the gene matches. CDR1 is MNHEY and CDR2 is SVGAGI in the germline V gene. CDR3 loop: CASSWDRVDGEQYF. In DNA, the CDR3 is TGTGCCAGCAGTTGGGACAGGGTTGACGGCGAGCAGTACTTC.

The rearrangement uses TRBV7-6 and TRBJ2-1; D ambiguous. Trimming took 1 base from V and 9 from J, leaving 16 bases between them. There are 15 residues in the CDR3. Germline lookup yields CDR1 SGHVS and CDR2 FNYEAQ. Written as DNA, the CDR3 is TGTGCCAGCAGCTTAGTCTCTGCGGTGGATACTGAGCAGTTCTTC. It translates to CASSLVSAVDTEQFF. Filled out from reference TRBV7-6 and TRBJ2-1, the complete variable domain reads GAGVSQSPRYKVTKRGQDVALRCDPISGHVSLYWYRQALGQGPEFLTYFNYEAQQDKSGLPNDRFSAERPEGSISTLTIQRTEQRDSAMYRCASSLVSAVDTEQFFGPGTRLTVL.

A word on this clone: One junction end disagrees with the germline gene, perhaps due to a read error. This rearrangement joins TRBV7-9 to TRBJ1-5; 9 bases are shared with TRBD1. CDR3 length: 18 amino acids. In germline, CDR1 is SEHNR, CDR2 FQNEAQ (reference sequence). The CDR3 DNA reads as TGTTCCAGCAGCTCAACTAACGGGACAGGGATCAGAAATCAGCCCCAGCATTTT. This translates into CSSSSTNGTGIRNQPQHF. The full variable domain, rest sourced from reference TRBV7-9 and TRBJ1-5, is DTGVSQNPRHKITKRGQNVTFRCDPISEHNRLYWYRQTLGQGPEFLTYFQNEAQLEKSRLLSDRFSAERPKGSFSTLEIQRTEQGDSAMYLCSSSSTNGTGIRNQPQHFGDGTRLSIL.

The rearrangement uses TRBV18 and TRBJ2-5, with D possibly matching TRBD1 (5 bases). CDR1 KGHSH and CDR2 LQKENI come from the germline V gene. The V end was cut by 2 bases, the J end by 2 bases, with 9 bases between. CDR3 size: 14 residues. The CDR3 here is CASSPSQGQETQYF. The CDR3 nucleotides read TGTGCCAGCTCACCATCGCAGGGACAAGAGACCCAGTACTTC. The entire variable domain, with the rest obtained from reference TRBV18 and TRBJ2-5, is as follows: NAGVMQNPRHLVRRRGQEARLRCSPMKGHSHVYWYRQLPEEGLKFMVYLQKENIIDESGMPKERFSAEFPKEGPSILRIQQVVRGDSAAYFCASSPSQGQETQYFGPGTRLLVL.

In its sample, this clone was seen a few times. This chain links TRBV6-6 with TRBJ2-7; 14 bases are a match to TRBD2. Germline lookup yields CDR1 MNHNY and CDR2 SVGAGI (reference sequence). The CDR3 totals 15 residues. V was clipped by 5 bases and J by 4 bases; unmatched bases: 4. CDR3 protein: CASSETSGRGYEQYF. CDR3 in DNA: TGTGCCAGCAGTGAGACTAGCGGGAGGGGATACGAGCAGTACTTC.

The gene calls are TRBV11-2 and TRBJ2-3; D perhaps matches TRBD2 (6 bases). From germline, CDR1 is SGHAT and CDR2 FQNNGV. The ends were cut back, 6 bases at V and 3 bases at J, with 13 bases in the middle. CDR3 size: 14 residues. DNA for the CDR3: TGTGCCAGCAGGGGGGACTCAGGGACAGATACGCAGTATTTT. This translates into CASRGDSGTDTQYF.

The CDR3 region has the DNA TGTGCCAGCTCACCACTTGGTAGCGTGAACTCCTACAATGAGCAGTTCTTC. It yields the protein CASSPLGSVNSYNEQFF. This chain joins TRBV18 and TRBJ2-1; tentatively, D is TRBD2 (5 bases). Germline V gene sequence: CDR1 KGHSH, CDR2 LQKENI. The germline V and J ends were trimmed by 1 base and 0 bases, with 13 bases remaining between them. There are 17 residues in the CDR3.